This T cell receptor (beta chain) was captured in a study of blood T cells in healthy people across ages. The study's findings and limits: Both higher diversity and more naive CD4+ cells marked long-lived donors when set against aged donors. As age increased, TCR beta diversity per million T cells fell in a roughly linear fashion.

Isolated PBMCs totaled at least 7 million in each sample. In regard to this clonotype: Antigen specificity is unknown.

CDR1 is DFQATT and CDR2 is SNEGSKA in the germline V gene (reference sequence). Trimming cost V 4 bases and J 6 bases, with 13 bases left between them. CDR3 length equals 13 residues. Next came a second PCR, run for about 7 to 11 cycles, which used a sample-barcoded 5' primer along with a J-beta primer mix. Tagging of each cDNA molecule was performed by a template-switch adaptor with 12 random nucleotides. TCRdb recomputed calls from the 5' RACE reads with MiXCR, one row per CDR3 protein. The sample holds 650,000 to 1,000,000 distinct CDR3 sequences, 35% to 40% seen once. The source of this sequence is a young man in good health. Sequences were obtained from blood. The rearrangement joins TRBV20-1 to TRBJ1-5; D remains ambiguous. CDR3 sequence: CSATPRGGQPQHF. In DNA, the CDR3 is TGCAGTGCTACTCCCCGGGGAGGTCAGCCCCAGCATTTT.